Below, 8 T cell receptor beta chains from the same sample are listed, as sequenced in a study of blood T cells in healthy people across ages. A second PCR, run for about 6 to 11 cycles, used a sample-barcoded 5' primer plus a J-beta primer mix. TCRdb analysed the 5' RACE reads with MiXCR anew, one entry per CDR3 protein. The repertoire has about 680,000 distinct CDR3 sequences, about half of them found once; the top ten carry around 32%. The specimen sequenced was blood. These receptor sequences come from a woman aged 55 to 70 in good health.

The chain links TRBV20-1 to TRBJ2-7, with D maybe TRBD1 (6 bases). This CDR3 region has 15 residues. The germline V gene encodes CDR1 DFQATT and CDR2 SNEGSKA (reference sequence). The chain's CDR3 is CNANDRLKFSYEQYF. In nucleotides, the CDR3 is TGCAATGCAAACGACAGGCTTAAATTCTCCTACGAGCAGTACTTC.

J is TRBJ2-7 and V is TRBV28, with 7 bases matching TRBD2. This CDR3 contains 14 residues. V gave up 6 bases and J gave up 2 bases; unmatched junction bases: 7. Germline CDR1 is MDHEN and CDR2 is SYDVKM. The CDR3 is CASSSSGKTYEQYF. The CDR3 nucleotides read TGTGCCAGCAGCTCGAGCGGGAAGACCTACGAGCAGTACTTC. Filled out from reference TRBV28 and TRBJ2-7, the complete variable domain reads DVKVTQSSRYLVKRTGEKVFLECVQDMDHENMFWYRQDPGLGLRLIYFSYDVKMKEKGDIPEGYSVSREKKERFSLILESASTNQTSMYLCASSSSGKTYEQYFGPGTRLTVT.

The chain uses TRBV5-1 and TRBJ1-1; D gene uncertain. The CDR3 contains 11 residues. V lost 1 base and J lost 9, with 7 bases in between. Germline CDR1 and CDR2: SGHRS and YFSETQ. CDR3 in DNA: TGCGCCAGCAGCTTGTTGGACCAAGCTTTCTTT. This codes for CASSLLDQAFF. Combining the CDR3 with reference TRBV5-1 and TRBJ1-1 gives the whole variable domain KAGVTQTPRYLIKTRGQQVTLSCSPISGHRSVSWYQQTPGQGLQFLFEYFSETQRNKGNFPGRFSGRQFSNSRSEMNVSTLELGDSALYLCASSLLDQAFFGQGTRLTVV.

The chain is built from TRBV20-1 and TRBJ2-5; 8 bases are shared with TRBD1. J gave up 4 bases and V 3 bases, and 7 bases lay outside the gene matches. The CDR3 extends over 14 amino acids. CDR1 DFQATT and CDR2 SNEGSKA come from the germline V gene (reference sequence). The CDR3 sequence is CSASRGQVLETQYF. The DNA for the CDR3 is TGCAGTGCTAGTAGGGGACAGGTCTTAGAGACCCAGTACTTC.

The sample holds one count of this clonotype. The chain's CDR3 is CASSPRTGATDTQYF. The CDR3 DNA follows: TGTGCCAGCAGCCCGCGGACCGGCGCCACGGATACGCAGTATTTT. The chain employs TRBV7-3 and TRBJ2-3; D gene unclear. Germline V CDR1 and CDR2: SGHTA, FQGTGA. The CDR3 has 15 residues. V was pared by 5 bases and J by 6 bases, with 18 bases between.

This clonotype was counted only a few times. The genes are TRBV20-1 and TRBJ2-3, with a weak D call TRBD2 (5 bases). Germline V gene data show CDR1 as DFQATT and CDR2 as SNEGSKA (reference sequence). Trimming shortened V by 5 bases and J by 4 bases, and 13 bases separated the two germline ends. CDR3 length equals 13 residues. The CDR3, as DNA: TGCAGTGCTCCTAGCCCTGGTCCAGATACGCAGTATTTT. It encodes CSAPSPGPDTQYF.

The chain couples TRBV2 to TRBJ2-5, with a tentative D call TRBD2 (6 bases). This CDR3 has 15 amino acids. Between the trimmed V and J ends, which lost 7 bases and 4 bases, there was a span of 19 bases. Germline V gene sequence: CDR1 SNHLY, CDR2 FYNNEI. This CDR3 is CASTTEGVTGETQYF. The CDR3 DNA sequence: TGTGCCAGCACTACGGAGGGAGTCACGGGAGAGACCCAGTACTTC.

As regards this clonotype: One junction end disagrees with the germline gene, perhaps due to a read error. The chain is built from TRBV7-8 and TRBJ2-2, with TRBD1 matching over 10 bases. The CDR3 is 15 amino acids. Germline-derived CDR1 and CDR2 are SGHVS and FQNEAQ. CDR3 sequence: CASRAGTGVPGEPFF. The CDR3 bases are TGTGCCAGCAGAGCCGGGACAGGGGTTCCCGGGGAGCCGTTTTTT.